A single sample gave rise to the 3 T cell receptor beta chains below, sequenced in a study of blood T cell repertoires in COVID-19. Libraries were prepared by immunoSEQ multiplex PCR; TCRdb keeps only in-frame clonotypes and omits some of them. The sample contains 120,000 to 150,000 clones, 80% to 90% of which appear only once. Material for sequencing was peripheral blood. The receptors come from a human donor in a cohort sampled during active COVID-19.

This chain joins TRBV9 and TRBJ2-3, with D possibly TRBD2 on 6 matching bases. Deletions cut 4 bases from V and 2 bases from J, with 11 bases between. This CDR3 is built from 14 residues. CDR1 and CDR2 from the germline V gene are SGDLS and YYNGEE. CDR3 DNA: TGTGCCAGCAGCCCCCGGACTAACACAGATACGCAGTATTTT. It yields the protein CASSPRTNTDTQYF. Supplemented by reference TRBV9 and TRBJ2-3, the full variable domain reads DSGVTQTPKHLITATGQRVTLRCSPRSGDLSVYWYQQSLDQGLQFLIQYYNGEERAKGNILERFSAQQFPDLHSELNLSSLELGDSALYFCASSPRTNTDTQYFGPGTRLTVL.

This clone came up many times. This chain connects TRBV5-4 to TRBJ2-6; D unclear. This CDR3 contains 17 residues. The germline V and J ends were trimmed by 1 base and 0 bases, with 11 bases remaining between them. Germline values: CDR1 SGHNT, CDR2 YYREEE (reference sequence). The CDR3 sequence: CASSLRHGDSGANVLTF. The CDR3 DNA reads as TGTGCCAGCAGCTTGAGACACGGTGACTCTGGGGCCAACGTCCTGACTTTC.

The CDR3 coding sequence is TGCGCCAGCAGCCCCTGGGCAGGGGGCACTGAAGCTTTCTTT. Protein product: CASSPWAGGTEAFF. The V call is TRBV5-1, the J call TRBJ1-1; TRBD1 matches at 7 bases. V dropped 4 bases and J dropped 4; count of bases not matched to a gene: 7. Germline values: CDR1 SGHRS, CDR2 YFSETQ. The CDR3 consists of 14 residues.